A single sample is the source of the 14 T cell receptor beta chains below, sequenced in a study of blood T cell repertoires in COVID-19. TCRdb's copy holds only in-frame clones and misses some; the assay was immunoSEQ multiplex PCR. The repertoire consists of 150,000 to 200,000 clones, with around 80% occurring once and the leading ten covering around 19%. The sequencing input was peripheral blood. The receptors here all came from a woman of 80 years or more with acute or convalescent COVID-19.

The genes are TRBV29-1 and TRBJ2-7; 8 nucleotides match TRBD1. The CDR3 runs to 13 residues. Germline CDR1 reads SQVTM; CDR2 reads ANQGSEA. V dropped 1 base and J dropped 5; count of bases not matched to a gene: 4. The CDR3 region has the DNA TGCAGCGTTGAAGGGACAGGGTCTGACGAGCAGTACTTC. It yields the protein CSVEGTGSDEQYF.

V and J are TRBV3-1 (or the pseudogene TRBV3-2) and TRBJ1-5; maybe TRBD1 (5 bases). The CDR3 has 18 amino acids. V was cut by 3 bases and J by 0 bases, with 18 bases left in between. The germline V gene encodes CDR1 LGHDT and CDR2 YNNKEL (reference sequence). The chain's CDR3 is CASSQRDGGLHSNQPQHF. In DNA, the CDR3 is TGTGCCAGCAGCCAGAGGGACGGAGGGCTTCATAGCAATCAGCCCCAGCATTTT.

The rearrangement uses TRBV3-1 (or the pseudogene TRBV3-2) and TRBJ1-4; a possible D gene is TRBD1 (6 bases). From germline, CDR1 is LGHDT and CDR2 YNNKEL (reference sequence). The CDR3 is 15 residues long. The V gene lost 1 base and the J gene lost 8 bases, with 14 bases spanning the gap. CDR3 loop: CASSQATGLREKLFF. The CDR3 nucleotides are TGTGCCAGCAGCCAAGCGACAGGACTTCGAGAAAAACTGTTTTTT.

The chain couples TRBV29-1 to TRBJ1-2; the match to TRBD1 covers 8 bases. The germline V gene encodes CDR1 SQVTM and CDR2 ANQGSEA. After removal of 2 bases from V and 6 bases from J, the junction contained 5 bases not matched to a gene. This CDR3 has 13 amino acids. CDR3 DNA sequence: TGCAGCGTTGAAACCCTGACAGGGGATGGCTACACCTTC. It yields the protein CSVETLTGDGYTF.

The V gene is TRBV6-5, the J gene TRBJ2-1, with D possibly being TRBD1 (5 bases). Germline CDR1 MNHEY, CDR2 SVGAGI. CDR3 length: 11 residues. The V gene lost 6 bases and the J gene lost 13 bases, with 13 bases spanning the gap. The CDR3 spells CASSTVGEQFF. The DNA of the CDR3 is TGTGCCAGCAGCACCGTAGGGGAACAGTTCTTC.

The genes are TRBV9 and TRBJ2-5; 8 bases line up with TRBD1. Germline lookup yields CDR1 SGDLS and CDR2 YYNGEE. V lost 4 bases and J lost 1; bases outside the gene matches: 3. This CDR3 region has 14 residues. CDR3 nucleotides: TGTGCCAGCAGCCCGACAGGGGTCCAAGAGACCCAGTACTTC. Translated, it gives CASSPTGVQETQYF.

The V gene is TRBV5-4, the J gene TRBJ2-3; TRBD2 is a possible D gene (5 bases). Germline V lookup: CDR1 SGHNT, CDR2 YYREEE (reference sequence). The CDR3 is 17 residues long. V was clipped by 0 bases and J by 0 bases, with 14 bases between them. CDR3 loop: CASSLVGVPFSTDTQYF. Here the CDR3 DNA reads TGTGCCAGCAGCTTGGTCGGGGTCCCCTTTAGCACAGATACGCAGTATTTT.

The chain combines TRBV24-1 with TRBJ2-1; D is undetermined. Germline V gives CDR1 KGHDR, CDR2 SFDVKD. The V end lost 6 bases, the J end lost 2 bases, and 10 bases lay between the germline ends. There are 14 residues in the CDR3. CDR3 loop: CATSSPNPYNEQFF. CDR3 DNA: TGTGCCACCAGTAGTCCTAATCCCTACAATGAGCAGTTCTTC.

For this clone: This sample includes further DNA sequences coding for the same CDR3. V gene TRBV10-3 combines with J gene TRBJ2-1; 9 nucleotides agree with TRBD2. The length of the CDR3 is 16 residues. From germline, CDR1 is ENHRY and CDR2 SYGVKD. Trimming at V came to 2 bases and at J to 6 bases, leaving 8 bases not matched to a gene. CDR3 amino acids: CAISESLTSGSNEQFF. The CDR3 nucleotides read TGTGCCATCAGTGAGAGTCTTACTAGCGGGTCCAATGAGCAGTTCTTC.

The CDR3 spells CASSQEGSSFSEQYF. CDR3 sequence (DNA): TGTGCCAGCAGCCAAGAAGGGAGCAGTTTCAGCGAGCAGTACTTC. This sequence joins TRBV4-2 and TRBJ2-7; TRBD2 might be the D (5 bases). The V and J ends lost 0 bases and 6 bases respectively, with 15 bases between them. This CDR3 contains 15 residues. Germline V gives CDR1 LGHNA, CDR2 YNFKEQ.

This chain uses TRBV7-9 with TRBJ1-2, with D perhaps matching TRBD1 (6 bases). The CDR3 length is 13 residues. Trimming left V 3 bases short and J 8 bases short, with 13 bases between. Per germline, CDR1 SEHNR and CDR2 FQNEAQ (reference sequence). The CDR3 DNA follows: TGTGCCAGCAGCTTCCAGGCAGGGGAAGGCTACACCTTC. Its translation is CASSFQAGEGYTF.

This chain connects TRBV5-1 to TRBJ1-2; the D is unclear. Trimming removed 0 bases at V and 6 bases at J, with 15 bases between. Germline V gives CDR1 SGHRS, CDR2 YFSETQ. This CDR3 contains 15 residues. Here the CDR3 DNA reads TGCGCCAGCAGCTTGGGGACCTCGGGCGGGGATGGCTACACCTTC. Translating it yields CASSLGTSGGDGYTF. The complete variable domain, with remaining parts taken from reference TRBV5-1 and TRBJ1-2, reads KAGVTQTPRYLIKTRGQQVTLSCSPISGHRSVSWYQQTPGQGLQFLFEYFSETQRNKGNFPGRFSGRQFSNSRSEMNVSTLELGDSALYLCASSLGTSGGDGYTFGSGTRLTVV.

This chain joins TRBV6-2 or TRBV6-3 and TRBJ1-2; D remains ambiguous. Germline-derived CDR1 and CDR2 are MNHEY and SVGEGT. Between the trimmed V and J ends, which lost 4 bases and 0 bases, there was a span of 12 bases. The length of the CDR3 is 15 residues. For the CDR3, the DNA is TGTGCCAGCAGTTTGAGTCCTGTTCCTAACTATGGCTACACCTTC. Protein product: CASSLSPVPNYGYTF.

This clone was seen only a few times. This chain uses TRBV12-3 or TRBV12-4 with TRBJ1-5; D is unresolved. The CDR3 runs to 12 residues. Trimming shortened V by 9 bases and J by 6 bases, and 12 bases separated the two germline ends. The CDR3 DNA reads TGTGCCAGTTCGACACTCCTTCAGCCCCAGCATTTT. Protein: CASSTLLQPQHF.